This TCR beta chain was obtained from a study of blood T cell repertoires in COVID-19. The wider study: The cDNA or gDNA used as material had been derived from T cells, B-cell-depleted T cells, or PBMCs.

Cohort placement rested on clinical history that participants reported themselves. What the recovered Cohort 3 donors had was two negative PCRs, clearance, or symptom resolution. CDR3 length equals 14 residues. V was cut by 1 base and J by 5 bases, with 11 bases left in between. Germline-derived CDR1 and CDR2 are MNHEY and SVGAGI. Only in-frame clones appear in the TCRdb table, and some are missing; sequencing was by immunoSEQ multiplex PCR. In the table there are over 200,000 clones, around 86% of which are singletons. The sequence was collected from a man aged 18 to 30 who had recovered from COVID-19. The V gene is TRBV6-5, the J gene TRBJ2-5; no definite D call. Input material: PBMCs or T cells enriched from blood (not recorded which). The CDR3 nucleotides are TGTGCCAGCAGTTACTTCCACGCCAGGGAGACCCAGTACTTC. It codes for CASSYFHARETQYF.